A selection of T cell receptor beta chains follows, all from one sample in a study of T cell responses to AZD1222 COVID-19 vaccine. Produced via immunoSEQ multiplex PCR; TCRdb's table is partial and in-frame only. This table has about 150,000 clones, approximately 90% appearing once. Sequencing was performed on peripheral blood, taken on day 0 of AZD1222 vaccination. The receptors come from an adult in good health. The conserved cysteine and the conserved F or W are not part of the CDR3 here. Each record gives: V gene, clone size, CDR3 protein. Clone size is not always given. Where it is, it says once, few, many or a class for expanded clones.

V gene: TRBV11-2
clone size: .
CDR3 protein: ASSLVDNIPYEQY

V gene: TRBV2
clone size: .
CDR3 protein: ASSDGLAGTSYEQY

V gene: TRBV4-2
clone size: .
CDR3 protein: ASSQDTTGGSPLH

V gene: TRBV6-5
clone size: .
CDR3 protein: ASSTTGGKGNEQF

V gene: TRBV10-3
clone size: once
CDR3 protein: AISDRGPSYEQY

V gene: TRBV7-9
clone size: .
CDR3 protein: ASSPPSYEQY

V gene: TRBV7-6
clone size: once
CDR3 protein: ASSLWADSNQPQH

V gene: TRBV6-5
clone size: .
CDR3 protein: ASAGTGASYEQY

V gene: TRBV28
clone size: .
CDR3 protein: ASSPPSRGGKLF

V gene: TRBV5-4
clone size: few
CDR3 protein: ASSSPGQGNTEAF

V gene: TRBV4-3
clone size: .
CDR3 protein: ASSQVRDSNSPLH

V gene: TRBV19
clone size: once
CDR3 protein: ASTDRQADTQY

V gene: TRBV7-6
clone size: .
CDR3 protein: ASSSSHNSPLH

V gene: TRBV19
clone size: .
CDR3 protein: ASSSRSKGGGQPQH

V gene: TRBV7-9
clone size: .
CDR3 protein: ASSREVDAQY

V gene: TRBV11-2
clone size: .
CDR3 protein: ASSLDGIGYGYT

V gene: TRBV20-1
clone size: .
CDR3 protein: SASSGNTEAF

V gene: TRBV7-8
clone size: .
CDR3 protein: ASSERRDYSNQPQH

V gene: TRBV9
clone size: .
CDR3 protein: ASTMGTGVSGANVLT

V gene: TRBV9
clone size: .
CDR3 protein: ASSVDTGELF

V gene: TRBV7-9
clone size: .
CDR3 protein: ASGWTGAATEAF

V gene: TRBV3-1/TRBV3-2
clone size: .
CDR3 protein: ASSQLGTGGWETQY

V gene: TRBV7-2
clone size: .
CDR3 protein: ASSFNTGYEQY

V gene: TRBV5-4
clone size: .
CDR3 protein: ASSLDLAGADYGYT

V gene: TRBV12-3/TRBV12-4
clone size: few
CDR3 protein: ASSLIPGLEAF

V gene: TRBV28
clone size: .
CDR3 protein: ASSFRGGADEQF

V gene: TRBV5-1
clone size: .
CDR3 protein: ASNPRSGGAGEQF

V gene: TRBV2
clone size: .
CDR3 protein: ASSEARPRLGTDTQY

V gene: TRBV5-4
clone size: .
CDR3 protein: ASSLDQIGNEQF

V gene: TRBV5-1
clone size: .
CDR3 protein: ASAGRGIRTDTQY

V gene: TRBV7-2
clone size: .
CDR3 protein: ASSLLSGTGNTIY

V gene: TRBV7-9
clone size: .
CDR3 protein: ASSPRDSLSYGYT

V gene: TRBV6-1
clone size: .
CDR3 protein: ASSEGDTRLETQY

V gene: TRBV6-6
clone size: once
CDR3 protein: ASSPTAGSSNTEAF

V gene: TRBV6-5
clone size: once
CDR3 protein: ASSFDSLGEKLF

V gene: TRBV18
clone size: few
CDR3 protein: ASSRQGSDQPQH

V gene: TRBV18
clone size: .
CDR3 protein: ASSPSGPYSNTEAF

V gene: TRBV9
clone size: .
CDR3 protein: ASSVAVGNEQF

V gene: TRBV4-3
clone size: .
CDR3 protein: ASSQELQGPGYT

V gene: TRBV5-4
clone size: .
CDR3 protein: ASSTAIRGETQY

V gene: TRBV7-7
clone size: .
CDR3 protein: ASSFDLNTEAF

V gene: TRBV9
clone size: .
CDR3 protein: ASSPPEAGSGNTIY

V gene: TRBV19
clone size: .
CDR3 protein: ASSRSGTGWDEQY

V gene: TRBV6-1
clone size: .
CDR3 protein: ASHENGYT

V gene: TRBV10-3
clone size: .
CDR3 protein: AISEGTENSPLH

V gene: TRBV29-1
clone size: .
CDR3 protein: SAQTGTNTEAF

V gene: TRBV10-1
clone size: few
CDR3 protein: ASSGGTGETDTQY

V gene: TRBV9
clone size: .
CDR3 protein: ASSVDWGDMNTEAF